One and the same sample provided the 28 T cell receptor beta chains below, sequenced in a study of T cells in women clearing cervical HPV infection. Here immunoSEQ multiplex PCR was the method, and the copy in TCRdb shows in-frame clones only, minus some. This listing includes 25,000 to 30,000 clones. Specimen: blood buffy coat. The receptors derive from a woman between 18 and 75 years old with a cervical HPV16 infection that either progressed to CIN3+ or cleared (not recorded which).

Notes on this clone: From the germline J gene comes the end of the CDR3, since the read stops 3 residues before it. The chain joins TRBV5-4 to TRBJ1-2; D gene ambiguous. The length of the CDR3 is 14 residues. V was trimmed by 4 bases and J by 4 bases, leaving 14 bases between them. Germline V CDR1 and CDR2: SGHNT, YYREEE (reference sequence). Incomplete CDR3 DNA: TGTGCCAGCAGCCGGTCGGTCGTTGGCTATGGC. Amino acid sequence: CASSRSVVGYG. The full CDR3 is CASSRSVVGYGYTF.

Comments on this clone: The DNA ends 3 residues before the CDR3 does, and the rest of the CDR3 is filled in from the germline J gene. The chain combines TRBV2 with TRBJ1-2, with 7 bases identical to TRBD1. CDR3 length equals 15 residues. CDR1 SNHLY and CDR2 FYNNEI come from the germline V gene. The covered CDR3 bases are TGTGCCAGCAGTGAAGACAGGGGACTAGCGGGAGGC. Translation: CASSEDRGLAGG. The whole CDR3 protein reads CASSEDRGLAGGYTF.

CDR3 region: CASSLGPPGQVSYEQYF. The DNA read from the CDR3 is TGCGCCAGCAGCTTGGGGCCACCGGGACAGGTTTCCTACGAG. The rearrangement uses TRBV5-1 and TRBJ2-7; TRBD1 matches at 8 bases. Coverage ceases 3 residues before the CDR3 finishes, and the germline J gene fills in the end. The length of the CDR3 is 17 residues. Germline CDR1 reads SGHRS; CDR2 reads YFSETQ. Unmatched junction bases numbered 9, after V lost 0 bases and J lost 1 base.

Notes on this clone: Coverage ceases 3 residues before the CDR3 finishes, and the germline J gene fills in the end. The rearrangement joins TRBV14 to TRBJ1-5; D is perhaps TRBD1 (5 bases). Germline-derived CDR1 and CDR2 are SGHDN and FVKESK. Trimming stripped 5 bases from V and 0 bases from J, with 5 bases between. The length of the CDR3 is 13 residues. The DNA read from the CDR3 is TGTGCCAGCAGCGGACATAGCAATCAGCCC. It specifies CASSGHSNQP. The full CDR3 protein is CASSGHSNQPQHF.

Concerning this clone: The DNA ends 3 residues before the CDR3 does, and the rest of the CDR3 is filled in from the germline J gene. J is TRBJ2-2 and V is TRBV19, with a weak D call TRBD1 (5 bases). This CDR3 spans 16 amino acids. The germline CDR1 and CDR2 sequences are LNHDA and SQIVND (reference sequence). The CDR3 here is CASSSGRITGANVLFF. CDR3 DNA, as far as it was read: TGTGCCAGTAGTTCCGGACGAATCACTGGGGCCAACGTG.

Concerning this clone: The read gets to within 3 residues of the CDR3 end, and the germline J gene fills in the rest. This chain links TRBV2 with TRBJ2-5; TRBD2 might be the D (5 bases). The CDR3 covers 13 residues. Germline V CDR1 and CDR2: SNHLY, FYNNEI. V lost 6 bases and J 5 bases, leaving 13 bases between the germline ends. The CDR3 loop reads CASRRGPAETQYF. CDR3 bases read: TGTGCCAGCAGGAGAGGGCCTGCGGAGACC.

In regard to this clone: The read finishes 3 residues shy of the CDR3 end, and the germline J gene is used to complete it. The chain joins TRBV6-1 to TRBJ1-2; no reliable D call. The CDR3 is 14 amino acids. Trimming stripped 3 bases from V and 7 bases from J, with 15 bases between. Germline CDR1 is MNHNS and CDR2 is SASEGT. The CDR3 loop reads CASSDAGMRRGYTF. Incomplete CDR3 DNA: TGTGCCAGCAGTGACGCCGGTATGCGCCGTGGC.

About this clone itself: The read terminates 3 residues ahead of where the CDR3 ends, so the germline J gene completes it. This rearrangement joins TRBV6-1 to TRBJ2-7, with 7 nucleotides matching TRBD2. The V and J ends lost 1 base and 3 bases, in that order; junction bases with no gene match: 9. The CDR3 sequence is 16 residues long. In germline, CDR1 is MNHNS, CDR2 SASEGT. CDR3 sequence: CASSEGGGIPFYEQYF. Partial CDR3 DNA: TGTGCCAGCAGTGAAGGGGGGGGGATCCCTTTCTACGAG.

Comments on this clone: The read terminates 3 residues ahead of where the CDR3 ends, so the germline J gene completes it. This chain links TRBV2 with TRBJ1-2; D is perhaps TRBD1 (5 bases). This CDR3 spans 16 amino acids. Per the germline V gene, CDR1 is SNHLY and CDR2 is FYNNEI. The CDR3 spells CASSERAGDLYNDYTF. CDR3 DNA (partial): TGTGCCAGCAGTGAACGAGCGGGGGATTTATACAATGAC.

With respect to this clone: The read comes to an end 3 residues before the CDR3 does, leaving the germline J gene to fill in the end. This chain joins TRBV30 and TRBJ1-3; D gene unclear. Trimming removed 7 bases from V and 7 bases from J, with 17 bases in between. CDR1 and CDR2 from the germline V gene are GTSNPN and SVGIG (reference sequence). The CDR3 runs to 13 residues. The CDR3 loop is CAFAAAPANTIYF. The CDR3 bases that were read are TGTGCCTTCGCAGCGGCTCCCGCGAACACC.

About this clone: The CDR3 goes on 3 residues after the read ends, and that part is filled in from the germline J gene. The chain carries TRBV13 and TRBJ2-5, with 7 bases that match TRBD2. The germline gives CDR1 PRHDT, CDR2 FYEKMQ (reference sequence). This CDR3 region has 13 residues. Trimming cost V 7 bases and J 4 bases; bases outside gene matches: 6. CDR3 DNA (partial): TGTGCCAGCATGGGGGGGAGAGCAGAGACC. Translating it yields CASMGGRAET. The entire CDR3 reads CASMGGRAETQYF.

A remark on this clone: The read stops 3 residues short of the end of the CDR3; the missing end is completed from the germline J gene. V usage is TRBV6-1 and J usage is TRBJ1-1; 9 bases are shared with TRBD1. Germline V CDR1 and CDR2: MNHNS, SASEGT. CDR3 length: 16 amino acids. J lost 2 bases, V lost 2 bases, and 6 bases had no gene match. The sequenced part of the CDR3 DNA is TGTGCCAGCAGTGAATTGGGACAGGGTTTCAACACTGAA. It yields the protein CASSELGQGFNTE. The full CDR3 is CASSELGQGFNTEAFF.

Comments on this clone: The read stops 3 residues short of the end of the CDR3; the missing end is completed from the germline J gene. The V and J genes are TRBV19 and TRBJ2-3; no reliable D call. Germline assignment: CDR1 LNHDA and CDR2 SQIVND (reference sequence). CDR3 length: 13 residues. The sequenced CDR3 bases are TGTGCCAGTATGGCGACAAGCAATCAGCCG. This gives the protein CASMATSNQP. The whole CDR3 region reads CASMATSNQPQYF. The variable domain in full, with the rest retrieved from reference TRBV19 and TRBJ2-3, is DGGITQSPKYLFRKEGQNVTLSCEQNLNHDAMYWYRQDPGQGLRLIYYSQIVNDFQKGDIAEGYSVSREKKESFPLTVTSAQKNPTAFYLCASMATSNQPQYFGPGTRLTVL.

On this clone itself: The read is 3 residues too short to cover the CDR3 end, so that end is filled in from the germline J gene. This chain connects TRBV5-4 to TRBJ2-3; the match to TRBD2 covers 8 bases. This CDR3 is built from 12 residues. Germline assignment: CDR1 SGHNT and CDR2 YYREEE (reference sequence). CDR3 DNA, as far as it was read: TGTGCCAGCAGCCCCGGGGGGGAGACG. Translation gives CASSPGGET. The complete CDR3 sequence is CASSPGGETQYF.

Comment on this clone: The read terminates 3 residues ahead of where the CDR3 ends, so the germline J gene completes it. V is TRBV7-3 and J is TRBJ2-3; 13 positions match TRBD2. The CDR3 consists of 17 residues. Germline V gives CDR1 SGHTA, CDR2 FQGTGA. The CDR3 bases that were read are TGTGCCAGCAGCCATCACGGACTAGCGGGAGTACAAGAGACG. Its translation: CASSHHGLAGVQET. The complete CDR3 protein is CASSHHGLAGVQETQYF.

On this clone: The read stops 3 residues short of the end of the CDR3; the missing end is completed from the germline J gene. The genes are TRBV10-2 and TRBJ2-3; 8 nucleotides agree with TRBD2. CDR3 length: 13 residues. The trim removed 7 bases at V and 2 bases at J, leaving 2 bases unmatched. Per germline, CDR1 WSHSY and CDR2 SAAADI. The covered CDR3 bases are TGCGCCAGCATAGCGGGAACCACAGATACG. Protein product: CASIAGTTDT. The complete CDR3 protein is CASIAGTTDTQYF.

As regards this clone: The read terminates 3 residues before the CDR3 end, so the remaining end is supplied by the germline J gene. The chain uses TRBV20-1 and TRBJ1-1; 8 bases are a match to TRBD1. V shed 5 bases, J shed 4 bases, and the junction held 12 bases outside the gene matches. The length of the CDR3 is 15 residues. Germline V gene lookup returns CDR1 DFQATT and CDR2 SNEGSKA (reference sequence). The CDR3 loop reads CSAYETTGGSTEAFF. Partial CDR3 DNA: TGCAGTGCTTATGAGACTACAGGGGGAAGCACTGAA.

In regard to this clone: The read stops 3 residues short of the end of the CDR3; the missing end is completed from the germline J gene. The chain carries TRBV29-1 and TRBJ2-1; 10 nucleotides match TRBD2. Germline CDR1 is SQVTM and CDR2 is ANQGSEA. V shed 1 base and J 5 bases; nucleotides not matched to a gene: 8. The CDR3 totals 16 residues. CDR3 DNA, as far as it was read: TGCAGCGTTGAAGGAGTTGGGCTAGCGGGAGACAATGAG. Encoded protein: CSVEGVGLAGDNE. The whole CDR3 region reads CSVEGVGLAGDNEQFF.

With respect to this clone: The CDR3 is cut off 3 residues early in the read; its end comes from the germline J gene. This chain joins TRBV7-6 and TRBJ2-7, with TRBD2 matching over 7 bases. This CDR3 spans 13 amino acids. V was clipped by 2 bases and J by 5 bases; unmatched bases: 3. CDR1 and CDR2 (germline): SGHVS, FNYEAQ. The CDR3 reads CASSLKSGNEQYF. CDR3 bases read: TGTGCCAGCAGCTTAAAGAGCGGGAACGAG.

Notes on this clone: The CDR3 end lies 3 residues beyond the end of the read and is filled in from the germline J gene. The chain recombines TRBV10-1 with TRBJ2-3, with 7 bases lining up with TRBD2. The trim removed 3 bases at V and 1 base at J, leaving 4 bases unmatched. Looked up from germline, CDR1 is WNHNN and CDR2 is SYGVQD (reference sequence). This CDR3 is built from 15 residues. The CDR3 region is CASSDSSGGTDTQYF. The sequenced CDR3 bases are TGCGCCAGCAGTGATTCTAGCGGAGGCACAGATACG.

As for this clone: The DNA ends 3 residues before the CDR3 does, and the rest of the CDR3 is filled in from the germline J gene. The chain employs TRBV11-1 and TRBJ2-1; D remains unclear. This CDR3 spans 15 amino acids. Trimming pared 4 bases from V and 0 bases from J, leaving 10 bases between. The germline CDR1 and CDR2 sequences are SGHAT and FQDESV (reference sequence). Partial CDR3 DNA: TGTGCCAGCAGCTCTAGACTGAGCTCCTACAATGAG. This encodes CASSSRLSSYNE. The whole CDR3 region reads CASSSRLSSYNEQFF. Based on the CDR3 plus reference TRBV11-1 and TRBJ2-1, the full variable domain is EAEVAQSPRYKITEKSQAVAFWCDPISGHATLYWYRQILGQGPELLVQFQDESVVDDSQLPKDRFSAERLKGVDSTLKIQPAELGDSAMYLCASSSRLSSYNEQFFGPGTRLTVL.

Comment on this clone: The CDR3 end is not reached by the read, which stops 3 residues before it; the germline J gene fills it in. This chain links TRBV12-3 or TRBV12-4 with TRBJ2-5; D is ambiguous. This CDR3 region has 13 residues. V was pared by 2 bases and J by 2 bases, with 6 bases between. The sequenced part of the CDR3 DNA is TGTGCCAGCAGTTTAAAGGGTCAAGAGACC. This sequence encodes CASSLKGQET. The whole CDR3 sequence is CASSLKGQETQYF.

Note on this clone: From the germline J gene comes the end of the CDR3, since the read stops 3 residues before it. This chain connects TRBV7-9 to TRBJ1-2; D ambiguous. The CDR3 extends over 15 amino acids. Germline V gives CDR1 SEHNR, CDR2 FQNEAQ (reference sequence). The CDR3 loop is CASSLEVAGAGDYTF. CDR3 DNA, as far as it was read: TGTGCCAGCAGCTTAGAAGTAGCGGGAGCTGGCGAC.

The CDR3 reads CASSLWTGNTGELFF. The sequenced CDR3 bases are TGTGCCAGCAGCCTCTGGACAGGGAACACCGGGGAG. The genes are TRBV7-9 and TRBJ2-2, with 7 positions matching TRBD1. The CDR3 end lies 3 residues beyond the end of the read and is filled in from the germline J gene. CDR1 is SEHNR and CDR2 is FQNEAQ in the germline V gene (reference sequence). This CDR3 region has 15 residues. After removal of 5 bases from V and 1 base from J, the junction contained 4 bases not matched to a gene.

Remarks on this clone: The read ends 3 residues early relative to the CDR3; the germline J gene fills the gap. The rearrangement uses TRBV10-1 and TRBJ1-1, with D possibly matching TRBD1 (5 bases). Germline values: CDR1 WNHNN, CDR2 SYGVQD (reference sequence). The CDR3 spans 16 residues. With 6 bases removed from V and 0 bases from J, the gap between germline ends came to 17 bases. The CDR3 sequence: CASSAFRTPMNTEAFF. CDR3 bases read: TGCGCCAGCAGCGCATTTAGGACACCGATGAACACTGAA.

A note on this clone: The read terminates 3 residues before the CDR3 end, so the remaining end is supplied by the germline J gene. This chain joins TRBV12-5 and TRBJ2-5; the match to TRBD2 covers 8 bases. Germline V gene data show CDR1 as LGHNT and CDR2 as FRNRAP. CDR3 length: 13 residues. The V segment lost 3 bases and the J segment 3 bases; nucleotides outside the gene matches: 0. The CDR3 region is CASGFGGEETQYF. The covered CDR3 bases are TGTGCTAGTGGTTTCGGGGGGGAAGAGACC.

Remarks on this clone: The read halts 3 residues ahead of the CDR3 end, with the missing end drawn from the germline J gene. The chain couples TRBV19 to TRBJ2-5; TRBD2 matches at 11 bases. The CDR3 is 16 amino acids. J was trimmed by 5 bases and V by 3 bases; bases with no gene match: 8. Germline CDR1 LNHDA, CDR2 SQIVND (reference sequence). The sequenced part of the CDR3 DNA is TGTGCCAGTAGTATTAATAGCGGGAGGGCCCGGGAGACC. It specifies CASSINSGRARET. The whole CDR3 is CASSINSGRARETQYF.

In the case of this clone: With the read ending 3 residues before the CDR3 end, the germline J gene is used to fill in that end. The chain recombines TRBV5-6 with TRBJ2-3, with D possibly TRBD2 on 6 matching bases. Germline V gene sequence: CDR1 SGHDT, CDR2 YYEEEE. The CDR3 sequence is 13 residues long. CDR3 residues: CASSSGTLETQYF. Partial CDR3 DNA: TGTGCCAGCAGCTCGGGGACTTTAGAGACG.